One sample yielded the 8 T cell receptor beta chains listed below, sequenced in a study of cytomegalovirus exposure and HLA in healthy donors. It was with 60 Vbeta and 13 Jbeta primers that the PCR ran. Repertoires were generated with immunoSEQ multiplex PCR, while TCRdb's copy carries only in-frame clones and drops some. The profile covers just over 150,000 clones, with under 90% appearing a single time and more than 1.5% taken by the ten largest. Sequencing was carried out using PBMCs. The receptors originated from a man younger than 35 in good health and CMV-seronegative.

This clone has only one observation. This chain connects TRBV5-3 to TRBJ2-5; TRBD2 is a possible D gene (7 bases). TRBV5-3 is an open reading frame, and its role is uncertain. The V gene lost 4 bases and the J gene lost 1 base, with 17 bases spanning the gap. The CDR3 runs to 16 residues. CDR3 DNA: TGTGCCAGAAGCCCGGGGGGATTAGGGGGCCAAGAGACCCAGTACTTC. This translates into CARSPGGLGGQETQYF.

The chain is built from TRBV4-1 and TRBJ1-5; D is undetermined. CDR3 length: 17 residues. Deletions cut 5 bases from V and 0 bases from J, with 17 bases between. Per the germline V gene, CDR1 is MGHRA and CDR2 is YSYEKL. The CDR3 DNA sequence: TGCGCCAGCAGCTCCCTCCCGATGCACAGTAGCAATCAGCCCCAGCATTTT. Its protein product is CASSSLPMHSSNQPQHF.

This chain connects TRBV19 to TRBJ2-7; 8 nucleotides align to TRBD1. The CDR3 is 14 residues long. V gave up 5 bases and J gave up 4 bases; unmatched junction bases: 7. Germline CDR1 is LNHDA and CDR2 is SQIVND (reference sequence). The CDR3 sequence is CASSQGQGRYEQYF. The CDR3 DNA is TGTGCCAGTAGTCAAGGACAGGGAAGATACGAGCAGTACTTC. The full variable domain, completed using reference TRBV19 and TRBJ2-7, is DGGITQSPKYLFRKEGQNVTLSCEQNLNHDAMYWYRQDPGQGLRLIYYSQIVNDFQKGDIAEGYSVSREKKESFPLTVTSAQKNPTAFYLCASSQGQGRYEQYFGPGTRLTVT.

This chain uses TRBV2 with TRBJ2-5; TRBD2 aligns across 8 bases. The CDR3 is made up of 16 amino acids. The V gene's germline CDR1 is SNHLY and CDR2 FYNNEI. V shed 3 bases and J 7 bases; nucleotides not matched to a gene: 13. In DNA, the CDR3 is TGTGCCAGCAGTGAGATGCTAGCGGGTGGGTTGGGGACCCAGTACTTC. Amino acids: CASSEMLAGGLGTQYF. The full variable domain, its missing parts supplied by reference TRBV2 and TRBJ2-5, is EPEVTQTPSHQVTQMGQEVILRCVPISNHLYFYWYRQILGQKVEFLVSFYNNEISEKSEIFDDQFSVERPDGSNFTLKIRSTKLEDSAMYFCASSEMLAGGLGTQYFGPGTRLLVL.

The chain has TRBV12-2 and TRBJ2-7; TRBD2 reflects the table's D call only, with no check against the DNA. TRBV12-2 represents a pseudogene. CDR3 length equals 15 residues. CDR3 region: CASRLIATRSWRQYF. The CDR3 bases are TGTGCAAGTCGCTTAATAGCGACCAGGTCGTGGAGGCAGTACTTC.

The chain employs TRBV5-6 and TRBJ1-5; the D is unclear. The V and J ends lost 0 bases and 8 bases respectively, with 12 bases between them. From germline, CDR1 is SGHDT and CDR2 YYEEEE. The CDR3 extends over 14 amino acids. As DNA, the CDR3 is TGTGCCAGCAGCTTGGGACAATATTATGAGCCCCAGCATTTT. It yields the protein CASSLGQYYEPQHF.

V gene TRBV11-3 combines with J gene TRBJ2-7; D not resolved. Trimming left V 3 bases short and J 0 bases short, with 6 bases between. This CDR3 is built from 13 residues. Germline CDR1 and CDR2: SGHNT and YENEEA. The CDR3 DNA follows: TGTGCCAGCAGCTTCCCAGGCTCCTACGAGCAGTACTTC. Protein product: CASSFPGSYEQYF. The full variable domain, its missing parts supplied by reference TRBV11-3 and TRBJ2-7, is EAGVVQSPRYKIIEKKQPVAFWCNPISGHNTLYWYLQNLGQGPELLIRYENEEAVDDSQLPKDRFSAERLKGVDSTLKIQPAELGDSAVYLCASSFPGSYEQYFGPGTRLTVT.

The rearrangement joins TRBV11-2 to TRBJ2-1, with a tentative D call TRBD1 (6 bases). V was pared by 0 bases and J by 4 bases, with 10 bases between. The CDR3 runs 15 residues. CDR1 and CDR2 from the germline V gene are SGHAT and FQNNGV. The CDR3 nucleotides are TGTGCCAGCAGCTTAGAGACAGGACCTTACAATGAGCAGTTCTTC. This translates into CASSLETGPYNEQFF. Based on the CDR3 plus reference TRBV11-2 and TRBJ2-1, the full variable domain is EAGVAQSPRYKIIEKRQSVAFWCNPISGHATLYWYQQILGQGPKLLIQFQNNGVVDDSQLPKDRFSAERLKGVDSTLKIQPAKLEDSAVYLCASSLETGPYNEQFFGPGTRLTVL.